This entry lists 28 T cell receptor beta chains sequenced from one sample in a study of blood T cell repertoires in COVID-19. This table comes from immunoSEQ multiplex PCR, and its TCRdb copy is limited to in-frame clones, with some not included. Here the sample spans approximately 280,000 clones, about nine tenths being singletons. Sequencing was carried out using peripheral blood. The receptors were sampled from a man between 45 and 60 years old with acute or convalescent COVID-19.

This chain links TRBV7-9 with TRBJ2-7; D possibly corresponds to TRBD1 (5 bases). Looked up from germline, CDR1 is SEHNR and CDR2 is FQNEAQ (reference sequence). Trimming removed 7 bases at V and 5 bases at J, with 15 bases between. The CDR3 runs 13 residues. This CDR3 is CASNQQVLDEQYF. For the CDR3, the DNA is TGTGCCAGCAATCAACAGGTTCTCGACGAGCAGTACTTC.

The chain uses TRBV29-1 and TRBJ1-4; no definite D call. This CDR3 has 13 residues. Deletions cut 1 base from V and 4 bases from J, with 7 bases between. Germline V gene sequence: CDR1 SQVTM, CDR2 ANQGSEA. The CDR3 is CSVEGPFNEKLFF. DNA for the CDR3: TGCAGCGTTGAAGGGCCCTTTAATGAAAAACTGTTTTTT.

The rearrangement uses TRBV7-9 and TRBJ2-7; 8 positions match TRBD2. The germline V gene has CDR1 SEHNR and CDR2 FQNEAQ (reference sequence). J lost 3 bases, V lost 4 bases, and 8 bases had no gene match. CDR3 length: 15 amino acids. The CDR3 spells CASSSSAGARYEQYF. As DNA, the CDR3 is TGTGCCAGCAGCTCCTCAGCGGGGGCTCGCTACGAGCAGTACTTC.

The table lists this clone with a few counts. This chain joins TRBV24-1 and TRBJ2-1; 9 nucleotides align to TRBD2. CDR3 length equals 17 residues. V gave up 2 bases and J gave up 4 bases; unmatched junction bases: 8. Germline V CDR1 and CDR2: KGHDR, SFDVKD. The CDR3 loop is CATSDSAGGTLYNEQFF. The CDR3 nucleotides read TGTGCCACCAGTGATTCAGCGGGGGGAACACTATACAATGAGCAGTTCTTC.

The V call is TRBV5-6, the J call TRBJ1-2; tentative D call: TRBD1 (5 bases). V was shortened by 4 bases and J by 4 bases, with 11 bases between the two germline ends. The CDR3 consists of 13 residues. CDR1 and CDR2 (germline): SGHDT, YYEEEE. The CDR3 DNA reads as TGTGCCAGCAGCAACGACAGAGTCTATGGCTACACCTTC. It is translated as CASSNDRVYGYTF. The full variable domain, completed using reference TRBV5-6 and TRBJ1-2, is DAGVTQSPTHLIKTRGQQVTLRCSPKSGHDTVSWYQQALGQGPQFIFQYYEEEERQRGNFPDRFSGHQFPNYSSELNVNALLLGDSALYLCASSNDRVYGYTFGSGTRLTVV.

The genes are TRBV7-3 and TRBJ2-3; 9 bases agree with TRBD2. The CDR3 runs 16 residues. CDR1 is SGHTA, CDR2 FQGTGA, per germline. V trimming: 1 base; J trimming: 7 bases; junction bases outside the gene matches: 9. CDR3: CASSLKTSGGWNTQYF. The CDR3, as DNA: TGTGCCAGCAGCTTAAAGACTAGCGGAGGGTGGAATACGCAGTATTTT. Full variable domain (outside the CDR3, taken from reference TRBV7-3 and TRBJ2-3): GAGVSQTPSNKVTEKGKYVELRCDPISGHTALYWYRQSLGQGPEFLIYFQGTGAADDSGLPNDRFFAVRPEGSVSTLKIQRTERGDSAVYLCASSLKTSGGWNTQYFGPGTRLTVL.

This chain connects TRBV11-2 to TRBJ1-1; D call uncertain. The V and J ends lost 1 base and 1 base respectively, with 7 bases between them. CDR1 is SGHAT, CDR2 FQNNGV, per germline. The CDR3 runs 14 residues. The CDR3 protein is CASSLARENTEAFF. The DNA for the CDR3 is TGTGCCAGCAGCTTAGCCCGGGAGAACACTGAAGCTTTCTTT. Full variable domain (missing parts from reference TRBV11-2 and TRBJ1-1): EAGVAQSPRYKIIEKRQSVAFWCNPISGHATLYWYQQILGQGPKLLIQFQNNGVVDDSQLPKDRFSAERLKGVDSTLKIQPAKLEDSAVYLCASSLARENTEAFFGQGTRLTVV.

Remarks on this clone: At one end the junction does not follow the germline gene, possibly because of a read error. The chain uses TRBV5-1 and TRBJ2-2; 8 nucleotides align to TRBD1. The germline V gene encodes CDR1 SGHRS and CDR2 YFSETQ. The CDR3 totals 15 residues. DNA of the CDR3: TGCGCCAGCACCTTGACAGGGGTGAACACCGGGGAGCTGTTTTTT. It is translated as CASTLTGVNTGELFF.

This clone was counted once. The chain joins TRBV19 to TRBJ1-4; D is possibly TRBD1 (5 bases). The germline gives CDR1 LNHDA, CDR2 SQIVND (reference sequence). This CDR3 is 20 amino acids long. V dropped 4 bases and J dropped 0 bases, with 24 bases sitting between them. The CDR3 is CASSTGGTVSLVATNEKLFF. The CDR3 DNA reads TGTGCCAGTAGTACCGGGGGGACCGTGAGCCTAGTTGCAACTAATGAAAAACTGTTTTTT.

The CDR3 coding sequence is TGTGCCAGCAGCGCGCGGGGGTTTGAGCAGTTCTTC. Translation: CASSARGFEQFF. V and J are TRBV3-1 (or the pseudogene TRBV3-2) and TRBJ2-1, with 7 bases aligning to TRBD2. Trimming took 5 bases from V and 9 from J; bases not matched to a gene: 4. Germline-derived CDR1 and CDR2 are LGHDT and YNNKEL (reference sequence). The CDR3 runs 12 residues.

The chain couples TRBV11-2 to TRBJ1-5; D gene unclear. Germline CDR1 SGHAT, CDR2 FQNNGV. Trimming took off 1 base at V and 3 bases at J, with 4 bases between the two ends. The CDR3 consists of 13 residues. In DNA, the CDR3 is TGTGCCAGCAGCTTAGGACACAATCAGCCCCAGCATTTT. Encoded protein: CASSLGHNQPQHF.

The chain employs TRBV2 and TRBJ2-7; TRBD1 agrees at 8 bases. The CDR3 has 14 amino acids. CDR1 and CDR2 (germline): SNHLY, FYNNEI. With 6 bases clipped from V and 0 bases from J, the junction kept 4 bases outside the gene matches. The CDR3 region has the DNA TGTGCCAGCAGCCAGGGGGCGAGCTCCTACGAGCAGTACTTC. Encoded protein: CASSQGASSYEQYF.

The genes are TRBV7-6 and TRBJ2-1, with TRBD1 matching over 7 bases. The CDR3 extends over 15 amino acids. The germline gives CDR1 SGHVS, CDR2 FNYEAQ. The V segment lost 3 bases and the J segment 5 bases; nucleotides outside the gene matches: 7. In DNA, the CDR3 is TGTGCCAGCAGCTTGGGACAGACAAGTAACAATGAGCAGTTCTTC. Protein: CASSLGQTSNNEQFF.

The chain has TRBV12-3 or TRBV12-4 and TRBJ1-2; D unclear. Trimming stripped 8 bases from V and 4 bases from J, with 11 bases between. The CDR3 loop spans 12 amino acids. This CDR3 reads CASAYAIYGYTF. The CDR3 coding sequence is TGTGCCAGCGCCTACGCGATCTATGGCTACACCTTC.

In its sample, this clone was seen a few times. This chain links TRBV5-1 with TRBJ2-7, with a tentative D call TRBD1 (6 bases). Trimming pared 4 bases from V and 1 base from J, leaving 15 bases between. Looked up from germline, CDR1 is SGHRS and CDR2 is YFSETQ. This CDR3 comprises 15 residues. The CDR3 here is CASSQTGLRSYEQYF. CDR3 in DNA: TGCGCCAGCAGCCAAACAGGGTTGAGGTCCTACGAGCAGTACTTC.

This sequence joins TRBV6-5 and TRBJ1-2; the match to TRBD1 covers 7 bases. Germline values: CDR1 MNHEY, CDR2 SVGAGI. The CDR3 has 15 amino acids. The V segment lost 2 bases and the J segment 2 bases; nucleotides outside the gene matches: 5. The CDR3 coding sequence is TGTGCCAGCAGTTACGGGGCAGGGGGGAACTATGGCTACACCTTC. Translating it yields CASSYGAGGNYGYTF.

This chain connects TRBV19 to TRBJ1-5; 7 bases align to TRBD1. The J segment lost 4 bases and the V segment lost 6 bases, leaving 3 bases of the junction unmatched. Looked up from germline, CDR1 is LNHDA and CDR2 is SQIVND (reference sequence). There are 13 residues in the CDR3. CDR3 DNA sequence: TGTGCCAGTAGGGACAGGATTAATCAGCCCCAGCATTTT. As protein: CASRDRINQPQHF.

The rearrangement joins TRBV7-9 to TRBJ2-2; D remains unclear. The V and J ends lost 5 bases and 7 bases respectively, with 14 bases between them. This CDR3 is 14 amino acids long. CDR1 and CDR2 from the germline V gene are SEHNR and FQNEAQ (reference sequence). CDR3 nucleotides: TGTGCCAGCAGCATAGATCAGGTCGGCGGGGAGCTGTTTTTT. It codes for CASSIDQVGGELFF. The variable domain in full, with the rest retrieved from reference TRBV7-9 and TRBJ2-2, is DTGVSQNPRHKITKRGQNVTFRCDPISEHNRLYWYRQTLGQGPEFLTYFQNEAQLEKSRLLSDRFSAERPKGSFSTLEIQRTEQGDSAMYLCASSIDQVGGELFFGEGSRLTVL.

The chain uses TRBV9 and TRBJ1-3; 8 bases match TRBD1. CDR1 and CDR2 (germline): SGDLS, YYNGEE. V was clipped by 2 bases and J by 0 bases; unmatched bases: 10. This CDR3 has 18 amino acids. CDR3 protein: CASSVDPGQVNSGNTIYF. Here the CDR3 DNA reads TGTGCCAGCAGCGTCGACCCGGGACAGGTGAACTCTGGAAACACCATATATTTT.

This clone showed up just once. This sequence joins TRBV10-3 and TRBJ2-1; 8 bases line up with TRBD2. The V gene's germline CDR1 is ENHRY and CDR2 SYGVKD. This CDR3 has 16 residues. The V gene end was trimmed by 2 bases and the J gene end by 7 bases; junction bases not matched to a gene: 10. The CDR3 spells CAISELGGGHRNEQFF. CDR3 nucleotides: TGTGCCATCAGTGAGCTTGGCGGGGGGCATCGGAATGAGCAGTTCTTC.

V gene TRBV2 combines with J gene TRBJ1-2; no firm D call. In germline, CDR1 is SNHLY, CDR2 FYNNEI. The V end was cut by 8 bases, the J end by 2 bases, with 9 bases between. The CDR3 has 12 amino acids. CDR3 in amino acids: CASLSRNYGYTF. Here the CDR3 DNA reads TGTGCCAGCCTCTCCAGGAACTATGGCTACACCTTC.

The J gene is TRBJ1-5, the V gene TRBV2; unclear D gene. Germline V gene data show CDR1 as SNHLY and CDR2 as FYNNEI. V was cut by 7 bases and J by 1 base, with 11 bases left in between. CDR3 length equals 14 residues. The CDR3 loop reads CASKDAGSNQPQHF. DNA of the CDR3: TGTGCCAGCAAGGACGCGGGGAGCAATCAGCCCCAGCATTTT.

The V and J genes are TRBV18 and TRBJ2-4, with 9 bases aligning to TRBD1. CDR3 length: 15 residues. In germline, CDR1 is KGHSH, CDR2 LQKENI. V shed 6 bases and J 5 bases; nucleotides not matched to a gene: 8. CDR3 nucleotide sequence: TGTGCCAGCTCGACCGGGACAGGGTTGGAAAACATTCAGTACTTC. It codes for CASSTGTGLENIQYF.

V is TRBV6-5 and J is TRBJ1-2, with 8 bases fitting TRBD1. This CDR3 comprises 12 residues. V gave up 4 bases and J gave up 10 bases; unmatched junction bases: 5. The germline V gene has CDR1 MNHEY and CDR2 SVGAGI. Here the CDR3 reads CASSLPGQDYTF. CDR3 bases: TGTGCCAGCAGTTTACCGGGACAGGACTACACCTTC.

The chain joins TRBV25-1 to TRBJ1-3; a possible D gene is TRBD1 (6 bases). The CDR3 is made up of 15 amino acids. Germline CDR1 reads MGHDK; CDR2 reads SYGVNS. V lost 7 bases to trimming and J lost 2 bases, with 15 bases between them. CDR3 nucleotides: TGTGCCAGCACCCAGGGGATAGTCGCTGGAAACACCATATATTTT. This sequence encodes CASTQGIVAGNTIYF.

Here the CDR3 DNA reads TGTGCCAGCAGATTACAGGAGGACACTGAAGCTTTCTTT. Its protein is CASRLQEDTEAFF. The V and J genes are TRBV7-8 and TRBJ1-1, with D possibly TRBD1 on 5 matching bases. V lost 6 bases, J lost 3 bases, and 11 bases lay in between. The germline V gene has CDR1 SGHVS and CDR2 FQNEAQ. The length of the CDR3 is 13 residues.

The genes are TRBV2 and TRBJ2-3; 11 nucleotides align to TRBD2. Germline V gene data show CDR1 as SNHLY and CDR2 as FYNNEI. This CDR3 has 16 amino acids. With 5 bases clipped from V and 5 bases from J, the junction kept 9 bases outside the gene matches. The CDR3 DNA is TGTGCCAGCAGTACAGGGAGGCTAGCGGGGGGAGATACGCAGTATTTT. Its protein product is CASSTGRLAGGDTQYF.

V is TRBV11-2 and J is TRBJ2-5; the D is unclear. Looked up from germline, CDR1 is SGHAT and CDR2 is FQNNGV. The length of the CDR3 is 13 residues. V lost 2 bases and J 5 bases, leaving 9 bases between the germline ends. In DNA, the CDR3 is TGTGCCAGCAGCTTACGGGTTGGGGAGACCCAGTACTTC. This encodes CASSLRVGETQYF.